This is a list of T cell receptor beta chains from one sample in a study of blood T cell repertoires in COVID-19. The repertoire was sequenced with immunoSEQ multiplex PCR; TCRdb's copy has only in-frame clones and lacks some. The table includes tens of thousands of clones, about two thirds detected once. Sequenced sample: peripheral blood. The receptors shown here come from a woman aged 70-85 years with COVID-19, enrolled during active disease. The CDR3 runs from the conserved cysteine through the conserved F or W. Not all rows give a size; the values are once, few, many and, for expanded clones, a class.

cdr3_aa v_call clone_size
CASSQDLAAADTQYF TRBV3-1/TRBV3-2 once
CASGREGGTDTQYF TRBV9 -
CASSFSGQGVETGELFF TRBV5-1 few
CASDRGVGYEQYF TRBV2 -
CASSQPDTGELFF TRBV4-2 -
CASSMGVGGLDEQFF TRBV19 -
CASSQGLPDTGELFF TRBV3-1/TRBV3-2 -
CASSVDEVREQYF TRBV7-9 -
CASSQEGGNTEAFF TRBV4-2 -
CASSPTSGGFETQYF TRBV25-1 -
CASSPRQGDNSPLHF TRBV6-6 -
CASSPASGRLANTGELFF TRBV6-4 -
CASSDFWGGSGEQFF TRBV25-1 few
CASSLGRGALGQQFF TRBV11-2 -
CASRLKGLAGDGSYNEQFF TRBV7-9 -
CASSERPRGSGYTF TRBV6-1 -
CASSRGPANYGYTF TRBV19 few
CAWSVGTSGGADTQYF TRBV30 -
CAISEVQGINQPQHF TRBV10-3 -
CASSRGQSNEKLFF TRBV18 -